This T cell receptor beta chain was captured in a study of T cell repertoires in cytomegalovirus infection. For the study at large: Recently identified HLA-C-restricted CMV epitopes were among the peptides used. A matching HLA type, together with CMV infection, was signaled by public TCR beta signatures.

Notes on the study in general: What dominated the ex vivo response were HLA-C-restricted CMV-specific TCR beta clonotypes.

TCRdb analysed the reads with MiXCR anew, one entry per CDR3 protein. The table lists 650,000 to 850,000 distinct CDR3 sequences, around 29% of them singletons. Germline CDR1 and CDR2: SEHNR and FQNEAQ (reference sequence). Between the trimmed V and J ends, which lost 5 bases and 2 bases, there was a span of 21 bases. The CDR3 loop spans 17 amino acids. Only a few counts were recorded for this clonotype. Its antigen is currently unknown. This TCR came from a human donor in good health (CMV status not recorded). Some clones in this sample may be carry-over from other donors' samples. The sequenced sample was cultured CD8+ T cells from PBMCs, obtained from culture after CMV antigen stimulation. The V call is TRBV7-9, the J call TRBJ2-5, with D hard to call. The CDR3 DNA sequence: TGTGCCAGCAGCCCGAGGCTCCGCTTTCCTCTACAAGAGACCCAGTACTTC. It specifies CASSPRLRFPLQETQYF.